This is a list of T cell receptor beta chains from one sample in a study of T cell repertoires in cytomegalovirus infection. TCRdb redid the calling of the reads with MiXCR, one entry per CDR3 protein. The repertoire holds 600,000 to 800,000 distinct CDR3 sequences, 20% to 25% seen once, with 8% in the top ten. Input material: CD8+ T cells from PBMCs. All receptors come from a human donor in good health (CMV status not recorded). Some clones in this sample may be carry-over from other donors' samples. Both conserved end residues are part of each CDR3. D genes are given only for firm matches. Clone size is not always given. Where it is, it says once, few, many or a class for expanded clones.

CDR3 length	clone size	D gene	V gene	J gene	CDR3 DNA	CDR3 protein
14	NA	NA	TRBV2	TRBJ2-3	TGTGCCAGCAGTGAACGGGGGTTGGTAGATACGCAGTATTTT	CASSERGLVDTQYF
14	NA	NA	TRBV2	TRBJ2-1	TGTGCCAGCCTACCCGGTACAGGGTCCGATGAGCAGTTCTTC	CASLPGTGSDEQFF
15	many	TRBD2	TRBV7-6	TRBJ2-2	TGTGCCAGCAGCCCTAGCGGGAGGAACACCGGGGAGCTGTTTTTT	CASSPSGRNTGELFF
15	NA	NA	TRBV7-9	TRBJ1-2	TGTGCCAGCAGCTTAGTGGGTCAAGGTCTCGATGGCTACACCTTC	CASSLVGQGLDGYTF
16	many	TRBD2	TRBV7-6	TRBJ2-1	TGTGCCAGCAGCTTAAAAGCGGGGGGCTCCTACAATGAGCAGTTCTTC	CASSLKAGGSYNEQFF
14	NA	NA	TRBV7-9	TRBJ2-7	TGTGCCAGCAGCTTTACACCGGAAGGCTACGAGCAGTACTTC	CASSFTPEGYEQYF
17	few	NA	TRBV7-4	TRBJ1-3	TGTGCCAGCTTAGAGGAGAACGTCGGCCCCAGCGTGTACACCATATATTTT	CASLEENVGPSVYTIYF
15	many	NA	TRBV28	TRBJ1-5	TGTGCCAGCAGTTCCCGGGGCCCGTTTCATCAGCCCCAGCATTTT	CASSSRGPFHQPQHF
17	NA	NA	TRBV14	TRBJ1-3	TGTGCCAGCAGCCTAAGGGGCCACCTTTACTCTGGAAACACCATATATTTT	CASSLRGHLYSGNTIYF
12	many	TRBD2	TRBV12-3/TRBV12-4	TRBJ2-5	TGTGCCAGCAGCTACCTGGGAGGGTCCCAGTACTTC	CASSYLGGSQYF
14	NA	TRBD1	TRBV25-1	TRBJ2-5	TGTGCCAGCAGTGGACAGGGATACCAAGAGACCCAGTACTTC	CASSGQGYQETQYF
15	few	NA	TRBV7-6	TRBJ1-1	TGTGCCAGCAGCCTCCGAGGGGAGGACGTTACTGAAGCTTTCTTT	CASSLRGEDVTEAFF
12	few	NA	TRBV6-5	TRBJ2-5	TGTGCCAGCAGTTCAGGGGAGAGGGCCCAGTACTTC	CASSSGERAQYF
17	NA	TRBD2	TRBV7-9	TRBJ2-7	TGTGCCAGCAGCGCTCCCCTAGCGGGTTATAGCTCCTACGAGCAGTACTTC	CASSAPLAGYSSYEQYF
15	NA	NA	TRBV9	TRBJ2-4	TGTGCCAGCAGCGTGAGCGGGACAGACAAAAACATTCAGTACTTC	CASSVSGTDKNIQYF
12	many	NA	TRBV7-6	TRBJ2-1	TGTGCCAGCCGACACGGTCGAGGTGAGCAGTTCTTC	CASRHGRGEQFF
13	many	NA	TRBV7-8	TRBJ2-4	TGTGCCAGCAGCGAACAGGGTCGACACATTCAGTACTTC	CASSEQGRHIQYF
15	few	NA	TRBV14	TRBJ1-1	TGTGCCAGCAGCCAACAGGGATACATGAACACTGAAGCTTTCTTT	CASSQQGYMNTEAFF
14	NA	NA	TRBV5-5	TRBJ2-7	TGTGCCAGCAGCTTGATTAGGAAGCGGGACGAGCAGTACTTC	CASSLIRKRDEQYF
15	many	TRBD2	TRBV7-2	TRBJ2-5	TGTGCCAGCAGCCGGACTAGCGGGGGAGGGGAGACCCAGTACTTC	CASSRTSGGGETQYF
14	few	NA	TRBV25-1	TRBJ1-5	TGTGCCAGCAGTGAAACCGGTGGCAATCAGCCCCAGCATTTT	CASSETGGNQPQHF
15	few	TRBD1	TRBV7-9	TRBJ1-4	TGTGCCAGCAGCTTATGGACAGGGTTGGAAGAAAAACTGTTTTTT	CASSLWTGLEEKLFF
14	NA	NA	TRBV5-6	TRBJ2-2	TGTGCCAGCAGCTTGGCCCTAATGGACGGGGAGCTGTTTTTT	CASSLALMDGELFF
11	few	NA	TRBV7-9	TRBJ2-1	TGTGCCAGCAGCCAGTCTGCTGAGCAGTTCTTC	CASSQSAEQFF
19	few	TRBD1	TRBV3-1	TRBJ1-4	TGTGCCAGCAGCCAGGTCGGAGGGACAGGGGATGCAACTAATGAAAAACTGTTTTTT	CASSQVGGTGDATNEKLFF
15	NA	NA	TRBV19	TRBJ1-1	TGTGCCAGTAGTATGATCACCAGCTTGAACACTGAAGCTTTCTTT	CASSMITSLNTEAFF
14	few	NA	TRBV10-3	TRBJ1-1	TGTGCCATCAGTGAGCCGGGGCGGGGGATTGAAGCTTTCTTT	CAISEPGRGIEAFF
17	many	TRBD2	TRBV7-2	TRBJ2-1	TGTGCCAGCAGCTTAAACTTCCTAGCGGGGGACCACAATGAGCAGTTCTTC	CASSLNFLAGDHNEQFF